The clone carrying this T cell receptor (beta chain) was detected many times. Its antigen is still unknown. Trimming removed 0 bases from V and 0 bases from J, with 12 bases in between. CDR1 and CDR2 from the germline V gene are LGHNA and YSLEER. The CDR3 has 16 residues. The sample originates from a study of T-cell memory formation after mild COVID-19. TCRdb ran MiXCR on the 5' RACE reads and lists one entry per CDR3 protein. This table has roughly 300,000 distinct CDR3 sequences, about a sixth appearing once. Study-wide points: CD4+ contracting clones were found mainly in CM and EM, and CD8+ ones in EMRA. Still unconfirmed is whether the second-wave clones peaking on day 37 recognized SARS-CoV-2. Detection of some responders pre-infection suggested pre-existing cross-reactive memory T cells participated.

Source material: PBMCs or a T cell subset sorted from them (not recorded which). The receptor was isolated from a man aged 18 to 30 who had mild COVID-19 (a few samples of this study predate the infection). Cell type and time point are not known. The chain uses TRBV4-3 and TRBJ2-7; D unclear. The CDR3 bases are TGCGCCAGCAGCCAAGATTTTGCGACTTACTCCTACGAGCAGTACTTC. It codes for CASSQDFATYSYEQYF.